This T cell receptor beta chain is drawn from a study of T cell repertoires in cytomegalovirus infection. Study conclusions and caveats: Cumulative frequency of public TCR beta families picked out carriers of CMV plus the relevant HLA. Dominating the ex vivo response were HLA-C-restricted CMV-specific TCR beta clonotypes.

This CDR3 contains 13 residues. Unmatched junction bases numbered 4, after V lost 6 bases and J lost 3 bases. Germline assignment: CDR1 SQVTM and CDR2 ANQGSEA. About this clonotype: Its antigen remains unidentified.

TCRdb re-derived calls from the reads in MiXCR, one entry per CDR3 protein. The sample yields fewer than 200,000 distinct CDR3 sequences, approximately 20% seen once. The sequence came from a human donor in good health (CMV status not recorded). Some clones in this sample may be carry-over from other donors' samples. Sequenced: PBMCs. V and J are TRBV29-1 and TRBJ1-1; TRBD1 aligns across 10 bases. This chain's CDR3 is CSVRQGADTEAFF. The CDR3, as DNA: TGCAGCGTCCGACAGGGGGCGGACACTGAAGCTTTCTTT.